Included here is one T cell receptor beta chain sequence, with context. The data originate from a study of blood T cell repertoires in COVID-19. For the study at large: COVID-19 samples, acute and convalescent, were from the United States, Italy and Spain.

Per the authors' pipeline: Amplification from reference gene primers served as the basis for estimated nucleated cell counts. This table comes from immunoSEQ multiplex PCR, and its TCRdb copy is limited to in-frame clones, with some not included. V and J calls and clone size follow that table, whereas D and trimming were derived from the DNA. Here the sample spans over 130,000 clones, around nine tenths being singletons. Sequencing input: peripheral blood. The receptor's source is a human donor in a cohort sampled during active COVID-19.

The CDR3 is CASSFRSGLGYTF. Written as DNA, the CDR3 is TGTGCCAGCAGTTTCCGGTCAGGGCTTGGCTACACCTTC. This sequence joins TRBV28 and TRBJ1-2, with D maybe TRBD1 (5 bases). This CDR3 is 13 amino acids long. Germline V gene data show CDR1 as MDHEN and CDR2 as SYDVKM. Trimming took off 3 bases at V and 7 bases at J, with 12 bases between the two ends.